These 28 T cell receptor beta chains came from one sample sequenced in a study of blood T cells in healthy people across ages. It was with a sample-barcoded 5' primer and a J-beta primer mix that a second PCR of roughly 6 to 11 cycles was run. Each CDR3 protein gets one entry after TCRdb re-called the 5' RACE reads with MiXCR. The data show 850,000 or so distinct CDR3 sequences, less than 35% seen once. The specimen sequenced was blood. The receptors were gathered from an elderly woman in good health.

This clonotype was found many times. The V and J genes are TRBV12-3 or TRBV12-4 and TRBJ1-2, with D maybe TRBD1 (5 bases). Deletions cut 1 base from V and 4 bases from J, with 13 bases between. The CDR3 has 15 amino acids. The CDR3 bases are TGTGCCAGCAGTTTAGGGCAGTCCGGGACCTATGGCTACACCTTC. This translates into CASSLGQSGTYGYTF.

This clonotype was seen ten or more times. J is TRBJ2-6 and V is TRBV10-3, with 12 bases that match TRBD1. The V segment lost 1 base and the J segment 1 base; nucleotides outside the gene matches: 8. Per germline, CDR1 ENHRY and CDR2 SYGVKD. The CDR3 loop spans 20 amino acids. CDR3 loop: CAISEYAGTGGGSGANVLTF. As DNA, the CDR3 is TGTGCCATCAGTGAGTACGCCGGGACAGGGGGCGGTTCTGGGGCCAACGTCCTGACTTTC.

The chain joins TRBV7-8 to TRBJ2-3; D perhaps matches TRBD2 (6 bases). The CDR3 runs to 15 residues. CDR1 is SGHVS, CDR2 FQNEAQ, per germline. V lost 5 bases and J lost 4, with 16 bases in between. The CDR3: CASSHSGGQPDTQYF. The CDR3 DNA is TGTGCCAGCAGCCACAGTGGAGGGCAGCCAGATACGCAGTATTTT.

This clonotype came up many times. The chain couples TRBV10-3 to TRBJ2-7; possibly TRBD1 for D (5 bases). The CDR3 runs to 15 residues. V lost 3 bases to trimming and J lost 0 bases, with 12 bases between them. The germline V gene encodes CDR1 ENHRY and CDR2 SYGVKD. CDR3 in amino acids: CAISEQASSSYEQYF. CDR3 nucleotides: TGTGCCATCAGTGAACAGGCGTCCAGCTCCTACGAGCAGTACTTC.

The table lists this clonotype with a few counts. This sequence joins TRBV11-2 and TRBJ2-7; possibly TRBD2 for D (6 bases). CDR1 and CDR2 from the germline V gene are SGHAT and FQNNGV. The V gene lost 5 bases and the J gene lost 3 bases, with 20 bases spanning the gap. There are 16 residues in the CDR3. The CDR3 DNA reads as TGTGCCAGCAGCGCGCTCAAGGAGCGGGCTTACTACGAGCAGTACTTC. It encodes CASSALKERAYYEQYF.

The chain carries TRBV20-1 and TRBJ2-2, with TRBD2 matching over 7 bases. The CDR3 spans 12 residues. The germline V gene encodes CDR1 DFQATT and CDR2 SNEGSKA (reference sequence). The V and J ends lost 5 bases and 6 bases, in that order; junction bases with no gene match: 3. The CDR3 bases are TGCAGTGCTGGAGGACTAGCCGGGGAGCTGTTTTTT. Amino acids: CSAGGLAGELFF.

This clonotype has more than one count but fewer than ten. Just one base apart from a much larger clone, this may be a read error. The gene calls are TRBV20-1 and TRBJ2-7; 11 bases are a match to TRBD1. V lost 6 bases to trimming and J lost 7 bases; unmatched junction nucleotides: 20. The CDR3 contains 17 residues. The germline CDR1 and CDR2 sequences are DFQATT and SNEGSKA (reference sequence). DNA for the CDR3: TGCAGTGCCCCCCGCTGGACAGGGGGCGGGACCTACAATGAGCAGTACTTC. It yields the protein CSAPRWTGGGTYNEQYF.

This clonotype was seen repeatedly, ten times or more. The gene calls are TRBV7-8 and TRBJ2-7; possibly TRBD1 or TRBD2 for D (6 bases each). Trimming cost V 5 bases and J 4 bases, with 15 bases left between them. CDR3 length: 14 residues. Germline V gene lookup returns CDR1 SGHVS and CDR2 FQNEAQ. CDR3 nucleotides: TGTGCCAGCAGCCGGAGGAGGGACACATACGAGCAGTACTTC. It is translated as CASSRRRDTYEQYF.

Turning to this clonotype: A single base separates this from a much larger clone, so it may be a read error. V usage is TRBV7-2 and J usage is TRBJ2-1, with D maybe TRBD2 (5 bases). Gene TRBJ2-7 matches the end of the DNA better, so the J call may be wrong. Germline loops: CDR1 SGHTA, CDR2 FQGNSA. The length of the CDR3 is 15 residues. CDR3 bases: TGTGCCAGCAGCTTAGCTGGCAGAGACTACAATGAGCAGTACTTC. Translated, it gives CASSLAGRDYNEQYF.

The rearrangement joins TRBV12-3 or TRBV12-4 to TRBJ2-3, with TRBD2 matching over 9 bases. After removal of 6 bases from V and 0 bases from J, the junction contained 10 bases not matched to a gene. The CDR3 sequence is 17 residues long. The CDR3 sequence: CASSPSPTSGSTDTQYF. The CDR3 coding sequence is TGTGCCAGCAGCCCCAGTCCCACTAGCGGGAGCACAGATACGCAGTATTTT.

This clonotype was observed at least ten times. This rearrangement joins TRBV15 to TRBJ2-7; D is uncertain. The CDR3 is 13 amino acids. The V gene's germline CDR1 is LNHNV and CDR2 YYDKDF (reference sequence). V lost 0 bases and J 6 bases, leaving 9 bases between the germline ends. This chain's CDR3 is CATSRDVRVEQYF. CDR3 bases: TGTGCCACCAGCAGAGATGTAAGGGTCGAGCAGTACTTC.

A word on this clonotype: A much larger clone differs from this one at a single base, so this may be a read error. The V call is TRBV12-1, the J call TRBJ2-7. TRBV12-1 is reported as a pseudogene. The CDR3 runs 10 residues. The CDR3 region has the DNA TGTGCCAGCAGGGAGTACGAGCAGTACTTC. Translating it yields CASREYEQYF.

About this clonotype itself: This may be a read error: a much more frequent sequence differs by one nucleotide. The genes are TRBV7-2 and TRBJ2-1; 7 nucleotides align to TRBD1. CDR1 SGHTA and CDR2 FQGNSA come from the germline V gene. The CDR3 sequence is 12 residues long. As DNA, the CDR3 is TGTGCCAGCAGCGTTATCGGGACAGAGCGGTTCTTC. Translating it yields CASSVIGTERFF. The variable domain in full, with the rest retrieved from reference TRBV7-2 and TRBJ2-1, is GAGVSQSPSNKVTEKGKDVELRCDPISGHTALYWYRQSLGQGLEFLIYFQGNSAPDKSGLPSDRFSAERTGGSVSTLTIQRTQQEDSAVYLCASSVIGTERFFGPGTRLTVL.

This sequence joins TRBV11-1 and TRBJ1-1; D gene uncertain. V gave up 2 bases and J gave up 6 bases, with 13 bases separating them. The CDR3 loop spans 14 amino acids. CDR1 and CDR2 (germline): SGHAT, FQDESV (reference sequence). CDR3 region: CASSLFGSKSEAFF. The CDR3 bases are TGTGCCAGCAGCTTATTCGGCAGTAAATCTGAAGCTTTCTTT.

In its sample, this clonotype was seen many times. The J gene is TRBJ2-1, the V gene TRBV6-2 or TRBV6-3; D possibly corresponds to TRBD2 (5 bases). The germline gives CDR1 MNHEY, CDR2 SVGEGT. V lost 2 bases and J 2 bases, leaving 19 bases between the germline ends. The CDR3 is 18 amino acids. This CDR3 reads CASSYVFMRVNTYNEQFF. The CDR3 coding sequence is TGTGCCAGCAGTTACGTTTTTATGCGGGTGAACACCTACAATGAGCAGTTCTTC.

The chain recombines TRBV7-9 with TRBJ2-2; D call uncertain. This CDR3 spans 13 amino acids. In germline, CDR1 is SEHNR, CDR2 FQNEAQ (reference sequence). Trimming pared 3 bases from V and 6 bases from J, leaving 8 bases between. The CDR3 region is CASSFPFPGELFF. The CDR3 DNA sequence: TGTGCCAGCAGCTTTCCGTTTCCCGGGGAGCTGTTTTTT.

Regarding this clonotype: Since a much larger clone is just one base distant, this may be a read error. J is TRBJ2-6 and V is TRBV27; D uncertain. The CDR3 spans 16 residues. The V end lost 4 bases, the J end lost 2 bases, and 12 bases lay between the germline ends. Germline V gives CDR1 MNHEY, CDR2 SMNVEV (reference sequence). The CDR3 loop reads CASSSPVRPGANVLTF. The CDR3 bases are TGTGCCAGCAGTTCCCCGGTCCGCCCTGGGGCCAACGTCCTGACTTTC.

In its sample, this clonotype was seen many times. The chain recombines TRBV24-1 with TRBJ2-3; 7 bases align to TRBD2. CDR3 length: 16 amino acids. CDR1 and CDR2 from the germline V gene are KGHDR and SFDVKD. The V gene end was trimmed by 0 bases and the J gene end by 1 base; junction bases not matched to a gene: 3. Here the CDR3 DNA reads TGTGCCACCAGTGATTTGGGCGGGGGTCGCACAGATACGCAGTATTTT. Translated, it gives CATSDLGGGRTDTQYF.

This clonotype has a handful of counts. This chain joins TRBV7-2 and TRBJ2-3; either TRBD1 or TRBD2 may fit D (6 bases each). The CDR3 has 18 amino acids. In germline, CDR1 is SGHTA, CDR2 FQGNSA. The V end was cut by 6 bases, the J end by 1 base, with 23 bases between. The CDR3 reads CASSGEVGAGARTDTQYF. In DNA form, the CDR3 reads TGTGCCAGCAGTGGGGAGGTGGGGGCAGGAGCCCGCACAGATACGCAGTATTTT. Drawing the rest from reference TRBV7-2 and TRBJ2-3, the complete variable domain is GAGVSQSPSNKVTEKGKDVELRCDPISGHTALYWYRQSLGQGLEFLIYFQGNSAPDKSGLPSDRFSAERTGGSVSTLTIQRTQQEDSAVYLCASSGEVGAGARTDTQYFGPGTRLTVL.

This clonotype was seen repeatedly, ten times or more. The V gene is TRBV7-2, the J gene TRBJ1-4; tentative D call: TRBD1 (5 bases). The germline V gene has CDR1 SGHTA and CDR2 FQGNSA. The ends were cut back, 1 base at V and 1 base at J, with 13 bases in the middle. The CDR3 is made up of 17 amino acids. The CDR3 DNA reads as TGTGCCAGCAGCTTAGTTGGCGGGGCAGGAACTAATGAAAAACTGTTTTTT. Residues: CASSLVGGAGTNEKLFF.

This clonotype was observed many times. The chain uses TRBV4-2 and TRBJ2-5; 11 bases match TRBD1. The germline gives CDR1 LGHNA, CDR2 YNFKEQ. This CDR3 spans 16 amino acids. V was clipped by 1 base and J by 5 bases; unmatched bases: 6. The CDR3 is CASSQGGQGVAETQYF. CDR3 DNA sequence: TGTGCCAGCAGCCAAGGGGGACAGGGGGTCGCGGAGACCCAGTACTTC.

This clonotype has ten or more counts. V usage is TRBV5-1 and J usage is TRBJ1-2; D is unresolved. CDR3 size: 15 residues. V was trimmed by 4 bases and J by 2 bases, leaving 15 bases between them. Germline V CDR1 and CDR2: SGHRS, YFSETQ. The chain's CDR3 is CASSGTLGGNYGYTF. Here the CDR3 DNA reads TGCGCCAGCAGCGGTACCTTGGGTGGAAACTATGGCTACACCTTC.

In this sample, this clonotype turned up a few times. The gene calls are TRBV5-1 and TRBJ1-1, with 7 bases fitting TRBD1. Germline V CDR1 and CDR2: SGHRS, YFSETQ. V lost 6 bases and J lost 0; bases outside the gene matches: 8. The CDR3 loop spans 15 amino acids. The CDR3 loop reads CASKLQGTLNTEAFF. The CDR3, as DNA: TGCGCCAGCAAGCTACAGGGGACCTTGAACACTGAAGCTTTCTTT.

This clonotype has more than one count but fewer than ten. The chain has TRBV28 and TRBJ1-2; D is undetermined. The CDR3 has 13 amino acids. Germline loops: CDR1 MDHEN, CDR2 SYDVKM. V was cut by 3 bases and J by 1 base, with 6 bases left in between. DNA of the CDR3: TGTGCCAGCAGTTTCTTACATAACTATGGCTACACCTTC. It encodes CASSFLHNYGYTF.

The chain is built from TRBV7-9 and TRBJ2-7; D may be TRBD1 (7 bases). CDR1 is SEHNR, CDR2 FQNEAQ, per germline (reference sequence). V lost 5 bases, J lost 5 bases, and 19 bases lay in between. The CDR3 length is 15 residues. The CDR3 DNA sequence: TGTGCCAGCAGCCCTCGGGGGCTAGGGGGCCACGAGCAGTACTTC. Amino acids: CASSPRGLGGHEQYF.

At least ten counts were recorded for this clonotype. V and J are TRBV27 and TRBJ2-7; no clear D gene. The ends were cut back, 4 bases at V and 7 bases at J, with 17 bases in the middle. The V gene's germline CDR1 is MNHEY and CDR2 SMNVEV (reference sequence). This CDR3 has 14 amino acids. The CDR3 nucleotides are TGTGCCAGCAGTTACCGCCCGGCGGCAAGAGAGCAGTACTTC. This sequence encodes CASSYRPAAREQYF.

A few counts support this clonotype. Just one base apart from a much larger clone, this may be a read error. The rearrangement joins TRBV12-3 or TRBV12-4 to TRBJ2-7; 9 nucleotides match TRBD1. This CDR3 has 15 residues. V dropped 3 bases and J dropped 7; count of bases not matched to a gene: 10. CDR3 bases: TGTGCCAGCAGTTTCTGGGACAGGGTGGTCAATGAGCAGTACTTC. As protein: CASSFWDRVVNEQYF.

This clonotype was counted ten times or more. The rearrangement links TRBV27 to TRBJ1-2; D is unclear. The V end was cut by 1 base, the J end by 4 bases, with 10 bases between. The germline V gene has CDR1 MNHEY and CDR2 SMNVEV (reference sequence). The CDR3 sequence is 14 residues long. CDR3 loop: CASSLYWGSYGYTF. CDR3 coding DNA: TGTGCCAGCAGTTTATACTGGGGAAGCTATGGCTACACCTTC.